Listed below are T cell receptor beta chains from one sample, sequenced in a study of breast tumors, draining lymph nodes, adjacent tissues. Each CDR3 protein gets one entry after TCRdb re-called the multiplex PCR reads with MiXCR. The sample carries 100,000 to 150,000 distinct CDR3 sequences, 20% recorded once. Sequences were obtained from axillary lymph node tissue. The receptors derive from a female donor with breast cancer. Some clones in this sample may be carry-over from other donors' samples. Both conserved end residues are part of each CDR3.

TRBJ2-1 | TRBV30 | CAWSRGGEQFF
TRBJ2-5 | TRBV19 | CASSIDSRTGLETQYF
TRBJ2-3 | TRBV20-1 | CSARAAGATWDTQYF
TRBJ1-2 | TRBV2 | CASSTGTAANYGYTF
TRBJ2-1 | TRBV7-2 | CASSLVRLVDNEQLF
TRBJ2-5 | TRBV5-1 | CASSLSLRGETQYF
TRBJ1-4 | TRBV10-3 | CAIKGTGDNEKLFF
TRBJ2-1 | TRBV6-2/TRBV6-3 | CASSGPSVRNSEQFF
TRBJ1-3 | TRBV5-4 | CASSLIGDGNTIYF
TRBJ2-1 | TRBV12-3/TRBV12-4 | CASSRRLAGFLDEQFF
TRBJ2-7 | TRBV11-3 | CASSRGRDEQYF
TRBJ1-2 | TRBV6-5 | CASSYSRGVYGYTF
TRBJ2-1 | TRBV20-1 | CSAQGTGGNHEQFF
TRBJ2-5 | TRBV5-1 | CASSSLAGGLGAQYF
TRBJ2-3 | TRBV29-1 | CSVVLAGHPDTQYF
TRBJ2-7 | TRBV20-1 | CSANVVAQGEQYF
TRBJ2-1 | TRBV9 | CASSGGRWTSLNEQFF
TRBJ1-5 | TRBV12-3/TRBV12-4 | CASSLNPVPEPQHF
TRBJ2-7 | TRBV20-1 | CSARESLEQYF
TRBJ2-2 | TRBV7-9 | CASSYSRDSAGGELFF
TRBJ1-5 | TRBV12-5 | CASAPTGLGNQPQHF
TRBJ2-1 | TRBV5-4 | CASSLGPRGSGRQNEQFF
TRBJ2-7 | TRBV3-1 | CASGQDRAYEQYF
TRBJ1-5 | TRBV7-8 | CASSLGLSNQPQHF
TRBJ1-3 | TRBV7-2 | CASSLALGSVFSGNTIYF
TRBJ1-4 | TRBV2 | CASSVAGQGYEKLFF
TRBJ2-1 | TRBV4-1 | CASSQALLRDRGYNEQFF
TRBJ2-2 | TRBV20-1 | CSARAIQGAGGELFF
TRBJ2-7 | TRBV3-1 | CASSHGLAGGYYEQYF
TRBJ2-3 | TRBV6-1 | CASSANPQGASKDTQYF
TRBJ2-7 | TRBV6-6 | CASRSSADHNSYEQYF
TRBJ1-6 | TRBV20-1 | CSASRAASSYNSPLHF
TRBJ1-6 | TRBV20-1 | CSARGAGSYNSPLHF
TRBJ2-7 | TRBV29-1 | CSVEAEAGGYEQYF
TRBJ2-2 | TRBV20-1 | CSARPVAGGFSGELFF
TRBJ1-6 | TRBV7-8 | CASRGGLNNSPLHF
TRBJ2-5 | TRBV27 | CASSLSTYQETQYF
TRBJ2-4 | TRBV24-1 | CATSGARENLVKNIQYF
TRBJ2-7 | TRBV20-1 | CSAELVAGNYEQYF
TRBJ2-7 | TRBV14 | CASSGTSGSYEQYF
TRBJ2-5 | TRBV20-1 | CSASPSVKETQYF
TRBJ2-6 | TRBV7-6 | CASSFTGANVLIF
TRBJ2-1 | TRBV14 | CASSPTLRTGGYEQFF
TRBJ1-4 | TRBV2 | CASRDLQVIGEKLFF
TRBJ1-2 | TRBV27 | CASSLEGRAGYTF
TRBJ2-1 | TRBV2 | CASSALAGGRDEQFF
TRBJ2-2 | TRBV11-2 | CASSLDSNTGELFF
TRBJ2-5 | TRBV29-1 | CSAMGSQETQYF
TRBJ2-5 | TRBV6-6 | CASSYPSGHGSDSETQYF
TRBJ2-3 | TRBV19 | CASSKQGDTQYF
TRBJ2-3 | TRBV6-1 | CASSEAVTSTDTQYF
TRBJ1-2 | TRBV19 | CASNARTGTGSGYTF
TRBJ2-5 | TRBV2 | CASLAGGVETQYF